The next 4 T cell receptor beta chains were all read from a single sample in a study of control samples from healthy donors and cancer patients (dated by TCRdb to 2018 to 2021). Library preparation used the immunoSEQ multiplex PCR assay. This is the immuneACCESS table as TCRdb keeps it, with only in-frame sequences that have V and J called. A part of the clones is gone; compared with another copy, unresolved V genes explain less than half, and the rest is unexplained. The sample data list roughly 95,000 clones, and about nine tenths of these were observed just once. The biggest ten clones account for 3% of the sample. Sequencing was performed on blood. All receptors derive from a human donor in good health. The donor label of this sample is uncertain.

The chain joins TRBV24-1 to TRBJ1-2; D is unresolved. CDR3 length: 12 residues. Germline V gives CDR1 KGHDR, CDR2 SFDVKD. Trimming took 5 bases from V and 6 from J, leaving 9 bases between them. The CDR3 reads CATSGDADGYTF. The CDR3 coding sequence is TGTGCCACCAGTGGTGACGCGGATGGCTACACCTTC.

CDR3 sequence: CASSQGQGLFF. CDR3 bases: TGTGCCAGCAGCCAGGGACAGGGTCTGTTTTTT. This chain links TRBV6-2 or TRBV6-3 with TRBJ1-4, with 9 positions matching TRBD1. The V gene's germline CDR1 is MNHEY and CDR2 SVGEGT. The CDR3 has 11 amino acids. With V trimmed by 6 bases and J by 14 bases, 4 bases remained unmatched.

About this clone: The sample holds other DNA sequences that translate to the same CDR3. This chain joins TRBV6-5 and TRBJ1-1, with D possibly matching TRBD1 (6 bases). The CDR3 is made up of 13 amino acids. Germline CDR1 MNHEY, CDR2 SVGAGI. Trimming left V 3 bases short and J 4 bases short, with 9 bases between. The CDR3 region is CASSYEGGTEAFF. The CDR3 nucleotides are TGTGCCAGCAGTTATGAGGGGGGCACTGAAGCTTTCTTT.

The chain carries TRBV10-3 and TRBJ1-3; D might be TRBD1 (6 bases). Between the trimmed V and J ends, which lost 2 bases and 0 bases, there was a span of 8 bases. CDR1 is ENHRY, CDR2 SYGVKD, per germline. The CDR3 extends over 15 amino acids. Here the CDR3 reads CAISEGTPSGNTIYF. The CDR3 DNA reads TGTGCCATCAGTGAGGGGACACCCTCTGGAAACACCATATATTTT.